Listed below are T cell receptor beta chains from one sample, sequenced in a study of T cell repertoires in cytomegalovirus infection. TCRdb called the reads again in MiXCR, with one record for every CDR3 protein. This sample yields approximately 500,000 distinct CDR3 sequences, of which around 10% are seen a single time; roughly a tenth belongs to the top ten. Sequenced: PBMCs. The receptors here all came from a human donor in good health (CMV status not recorded). Some clones in this sample may be carry-over from other donors' samples. Both conserved end residues are part of each CDR3. Each record gives: V gene, J gene, clone size, D gene, CDR3 DNA, CDR3 protein. D genes are given only for firm matches. Some rows mark clone size as missing; the rest say once, few, many or name a class of expanded clone.

V: TRBV7-9; J: TRBJ2-3; size: many; D: TRBD1; DNA: TGTGCCAGCAGCACTCGGACAGGGGAATTGGATACGCAGTATTTT; CDR3: CASSTRTGELDTQYF
V: TRBV10-3; J: TRBJ1-1; size: many; D: TRBD1; DNA: TGTGCCATCAGTGAGTCGGGAGGACAGGGGGCGAGCACTGAAGCTTTCTTT; CDR3: CAISESGGQGASTEAFF
V: TRBV5-4; J: TRBJ2-3; size: -; D: -; DNA: TGTGCCAGCAGCCCCGGGACCGACACAGATACGCAGTATTTT; CDR3: CASSPGTDTDTQYF
V: TRBV4-1; J: TRBJ1-1; size: many; D: TRBD1; DNA: TGCGCCAGCAGCCAGACAGGGGAGAACACTGAAGCTTTCTTT; CDR3: CASSQTGENTEAFF
V: TRBV19; J: TRBJ2-3; size: -; D: TRBD2; DNA: TGTGCCAGTTCTTCGGCAGCGGGGACTAGCACAGATACGCAGTATTTT; CDR3: CASSSAAGTSTDTQYF
V: TRBV27; J: TRBJ2-2; size: many; D: -; DNA: TGTGCCAGCAGTCCAAACCAGGGGTCTCTTTTCTTGTCCGGGGAGCTGTTTTTT; CDR3: CASSPNQGSLFLSGELFF
V: TRBV15; J: TRBJ2-5; size: -; D: -; DNA: TGTGCCACCAGCAGACCTGAAATTGAGGAGACCCAGTACTTC; CDR3: CATSRPEIEETQYF
V: TRBV12-3/TRBV12-4; J: TRBJ1-6; size: many; D: -; DNA: TGTGCCAGCAGGCAGACAGGAGGAGGCTATAATTCACCCCTCCACTTT; CDR3: CASRQTGGGYNSPLHF
V: TRBV7-9; J: TRBJ2-3; size: many; D: -; DNA: TGTGCCAGCAGCTTTAGTTTAAGCACAGATACGCAGTATTTT; CDR3: CASSFSLSTDTQYF
V: TRBV20-1; J: TRBJ2-1; size: many; D: TRBD2; DNA: TGCAGTGCTAGAGACCCGACTAGCGGGGGGGCCTATGAGCAGTTCTTC; CDR3: CSARDPTSGGAYEQFF
V: TRBV7-2; J: TRBJ1-1; size: many; D: TRBD1; DNA: TGTGCCAGCAGCTCGGACAGGGGCCGCGTAACCTTATTT; CDR3: CASSSDRGRVTLF
V: TRBV28; J: TRBJ1-6; size: few; D: -; DNA: TGTGCCAGCAGTTTGGCCCGAATCGGGACACGTACCTCACCCCTCCACTTT; CDR3: CASSLARIGTRTSPLHF
V: TRBV5-4; J: TRBJ1-1; size: -; D: -; DNA: TGTGCCAGCAGCCTCCCGGGATCTACAGGGAACACTGAAGCTTTCTTT; CDR3: CASSLPGSTGNTEAFF
V: TRBV10-3; J: TRBJ2-3; size: -; D: -; DNA: TGTGCCATCAGAAGGGGGACGGACACAGATACGCAGTATTTT; CDR3: CAIRRGTDTDTQYF
V: TRBV15; J: TRBJ2-4; size: few; D: TRBD1; DNA: TGTGCCACCAGCAGATCCCGGGACAGGCTCCGAAAAAACATTCAGTACTTC; CDR3: CATSRSRDRLRKNIQYF
V: TRBV7-9; J: TRBJ2-3; size: few; D: -; DNA: TGTGCCAGCAGCTTAGGGATAGATACGCAGTATTTT; CDR3: CASSLGIDTQYF
V: TRBV5-4; J: TRBJ2-7; size: many; D: TRBD2; DNA: TGTGCCAGCAGCCCGGTACTAGCGGGAGGACCCTACGAGCAGTACTTC; CDR3: CASSPVLAGGPYEQYF
V: TRBV6-6; J: TRBJ2-2; size: many; D: -; DNA: TGTGCCAGCCTTTGGGACACCGGGGAGCTGTTTTTT; CDR3: CASLWDTGELFF
V: TRBV27; J: TRBJ1-2; size: many; D: -; DNA: TGTGCCAGCAGTTTACGGGGGGGTGGGGGAAGAGGCTACACCTTC; CDR3: CASSLRGGGGRGYTF
V: TRBV3-1; J: TRBJ2-7; size: -; D: -; DNA: TGTGCCAGCAGCCAAGTCGCAGGCCGAAACGAGCAGTACTTC; CDR3: CASSQVAGRNEQYF
V: TRBV6-6; J: TRBJ2-7; size: many; D: TRBD2; DNA: TGTGCCAGCAGTTACGTAGCGGGAGTCCCCTACGAGCAGTACTTC; CDR3: CASSYVAGVPYEQYF
V: TRBV7-6; J: TRBJ2-1; size: many; D: TRBD2; DNA: TGTGCCAGCAGCTTCAAACTAGCGGGGGCCTACAATGAGCAGTTCTTC; CDR3: CASSFKLAGAYNEQFF
V: TRBV7-9; J: TRBJ2-2; size: many; D: TRBD2; DNA: TGTGCCAGCAGTCCTAGCGGGACGGCCGGGGAGCTGTTTTTT; CDR3: CASSPSGTAGELFF
V: TRBV20-1; J: TRBJ2-1; size: many; D: TRBD2; DNA: TGCAGTGCTAGTAGCGGGAGGGATGAGCAGTTCTTC; CDR3: CSASSGRDEQFF
V: TRBV24-1; J: TRBJ2-3; size: many; D: TRBD2; DNA: TGTGCCACCACCTTAGCGGGATCAGGCACAGATACGCAGTATTTT; CDR3: CATTLAGSGTDTQYF
V: TRBV14; J: TRBJ2-7; size: many; D: TRBD1; DNA: TGTGCCAGCAGCCCGACCCGGGACAGGGGAGGGGACCCCTACGAGCAGTACTTC; CDR3: CASSPTRDRGGDPYEQYF
V: TRBV5-6; J: TRBJ2-2; size: many; D: TRBD1; DNA: TGTGCCAGCAGCTTGGACTTGACAGGGCCCGGGGAGCTGTTTTTT; CDR3: CASSLDLTGPGELFF
V: TRBV7-5; J: TRBJ2-3; size: -; D: -; DNA: -; CDR3: CISVPEAPGTTSTDTQYF
V: TRBV12-3/TRBV12-4; J: TRBJ1-5; size: -; D: -; DNA: TGTGCCAGCAGTATCCGGGAGACCAATCAGCCCCAGCATTTT; CDR3: CASSIRETNQPQHF
V: TRBV28; J: TRBJ2-7; size: -; D: TRBD2; DNA: TGTGCCAGCAGTTCTAGCGGGAGGGACAACGAGCAGTACTTC; CDR3: CASSSSGRDNEQYF
V: TRBV4-1; J: TRBJ2-5; size: -; D: TRBD2; DNA: TGCGCCAGCAGCCAAGAGAAGGGACTAGCGGGATTGGGGGAGACCCAGTACTTC; CDR3: CASSQEKGLAGLGETQYF
V: TRBV15; J: TRBJ2-7; size: many; D: -; DNA: TGTGCCACCAGCAGAGATCACACAGGGCTTGGGGAGCAGTACTTC; CDR3: CATSRDHTGLGEQYF
V: TRBV29-1; J: TRBJ1-1; size: once; D: -; DNA: TGCAGCGTCGGGACACTCGCGAACACTGAAGCTTTCTTT; CDR3: CSVGTLANTEAFF
V: TRBV28; J: TRBJ1-4; size: many; D: TRBD1; DNA: TGTGCCAGCACCCAACAGGGGGAAAAACTGTTTTTT; CDR3: CASTQQGEKLFF
V: TRBV7-9; J: TRBJ1-1; size: many; D: TRBD1; DNA: TGTGCCAGCAGCTTATCCCGGACAGGTCACACTGAAGCTTTCTTT; CDR3: CASSLSRTGHTEAFF
V: TRBV7-8; J: TRBJ2-2; size: many; D: -; DNA: TGTGCCAGCAGCCCCGGGGGAGGCACCGGGGAGCTGTTTTTT; CDR3: CASSPGGGTGELFF
V: TRBV19; J: TRBJ1-1; size: many; D: -; DNA: TGTGCCAGTAGTATTACTGATACGGCTTTCTTT; CDR3: CASSITDTAFF
V: TRBV20-1; J: TRBJ2-7; size: -; D: TRBD1; DNA: TGCAGTGCTACCCGGGACAGGGGTCTTTACGAGCAGTACTTC; CDR3: CSATRDRGLYEQYF
V: TRBV12-3/TRBV12-4; J: TRBJ2-7; size: many; D: TRBD2; DNA: TGTGCCACTAGTCGTGGGACTAATACCTACGAGCAGTACTTC; CDR3: CATSRGTNTYEQYF
V: TRBV19; J: TRBJ1-1; size: -; D: TRBD1; DNA: TGTGCCAGTAGTGGGACAGGGCTCGGGAAAGCTTTCTTT; CDR3: CASSGTGLGKAFF
V: TRBV12-3/TRBV12-4; J: TRBJ2-3; size: many; D: -; DNA: TGTGCCAGCAGCTTTGGTGGCACAGATACGCAGTATTTT; CDR3: CASSFGGTDTQYF
V: TRBV3-1; J: TRBJ2-2; size: few; D: -; DNA: TGTGCCAGCAGCCAAGCCGTGAACACCGGGGAGCTGTTTTTT; CDR3: CASSQAVNTGELFF
V: TRBV7-2; J: TRBJ2-1; size: many; D: TRBD2; DNA: TGTGCCAGCAGCAGAGCCACCCGGACTAGCGGAAACAATGAGCAGTTCTTC; CDR3: CASSRATRTSGNNEQFF
V: TRBV20-1; J: TRBJ1-2; size: many; D: -; DNA: TGCAGTGCTAGAACTACCCCCTATCCGGGCTACACCTTC; CDR3: CSARTTPYPGYTF
V: TRBV7-9; J: TRBJ1-5; size: many; D: TRBD1; DNA: TGTGCCAGCAGCGGGACAGAGACGTGGGATCAGCCCCAGCATTTT; CDR3: CASSGTETWDQPQHF
V: TRBV5-1; J: TRBJ1-6; size: many; D: -; DNA: TGCGCCAGCAGCCCTAGGGGGGAGAATTCACCCCTCCACTTT; CDR3: CASSPRGENSPLHF
V: TRBV5-6; J: TRBJ1-3; size: many; D: -; DNA: TGTGCCAGCAGCTTGGCGGGCCCTTTAAACACCATATATTTT; CDR3: CASSLAGPLNTIYF
V: TRBV29-1; J: TRBJ2-3; size: -; D: -; DNA: TGCAGCGTTGGGACTGACGGCACAGATACGCAGTATTTT; CDR3: CSVGTDGTDTQYF
V: TRBV28; J: TRBJ1-5; size: many; D: TRBD1; DNA: TGTGCCAGCAGTTTCAGGGACAGTTATAGCAATCAGCCCCAGCATTTT; CDR3: CASSFRDSYSNQPQHF
V: TRBV29-1; J: TRBJ2-3; size: -; D: TRBD1; DNA: TGCAGCGTTTCTGGGACAGGGAACACAGATACGCAGTATTTT; CDR3: CSVSGTGNTDTQYF